This paragraph reports one T cell receptor (beta chain). The sample comes from a study of patients and donors after allogeneic stem cell transplantation. CDR1 is SQVTM, CDR2 ANQGSEA, per germline. Trimming cost V 3 bases and J 6 bases, with 12 bases left between them. The CDR3 spans 13 residues. A single record per CDR3 protein comes from TCRdb applying MiXCR to the RT-PCR reads. The sample carries approximately 150,000 distinct CDR3 sequences, about 24% recorded once. This TCR derives from a human donor who was either an allogeneic HSCT recipient or a stem cell or donor lymphocyte infusion donor (not recorded which). It is not recorded whose cells these are; they may come from a transplant donor. The V gene is TRBV29-1, the J gene TRBJ2-1, with D possibly TRBD2 on 6 matching bases. The sample was blood, either unsorted or a sorted T cell fraction (not recorded which). In DNA form, the CDR3 reads TGCAGCGTTGAGCCCATGACTAGCAATGAGCAGTTCTTC. Translated, it gives CSVEPMTSNEQFF.